These T cell receptor beta chains were read from a single sample in a study of cytomegalovirus exposure and HLA in healthy donors. TCRdb's copy holds only in-frame clones and misses some; the assay was immunoSEQ multiplex PCR. The sample lists about 140,000 clones; 70% were seen once. What was sequenced was PBMCs. These receptor sequences come from a woman in her twenties or thirties in good health and CMV-seronegative. Each CDR3 is given with its conserved first and last residue. The D gene is left open where the match is weak. Size is omitted from some rows. Given values are once, few, many or a class for expanded clones.

TRBD2 TRBJ2-3 TRBV7-9 NA TGTGCCAGCAGCGTATCCGGGACTAGCGGAGCTAGCACAGATACGCAGTATTTT CASSVSGTSGASTDTQYF
TRBD1 TRBJ2-5 TRBV30 NA TGTGCCTTCGACAGGGTCTCCCAAGAGACCCAGTACTTC CAFDRVSQETQYF
TRBD1 TRBJ1-4 TRBV7-6 once TGTGCCAGCAGCTGGGGGACAGGAGAAAAACTGTTTTTT CASSWGTGEKLFF
NA TRBJ2-1 TRBV19 NA TGTGCCAGTGCCCCAGGGGGGAGTGAGCAGTTCTTC CASAPGGSEQFF
TRBD1 TRBJ1-6 TRBV13 NA TGTGCCAGCAGCCCGGGACAGGGGGCTTCACCCCTCCACTTT CASSPGQGASPLHF
NA TRBJ2-5 TRBV4-2 NA TGTGCCAGCAGCCAAGATCGGCAGGGTTCCGAGACCCAGTACTTC CASSQDRQGSETQYF
NA TRBJ1-2 TRBV7-6 NA TGTGCCAGCAGCTTGTCGTTGGGGGGGATTTATGGCTACACCTTC CASSLSLGGIYGYTF
NA TRBJ1-3 TRBV4-2 NA TGTGCCAGCAGCCAAGAAAGCGACGGGTGGGACACCATATATTTT CASSQESDGWDTIYF
TRBD1 TRBJ1-6 TRBV5-1 NA TGCGCCAGCAGCTCCGCCACAGGGGGCGAGAATTCACCCCTCCACTTT CASSSATGGENSPLHF
NA TRBJ2-7 TRBV11-1 NA TGTGCCAGCAGCCCCGCACTCTACTCCTACGAGCAGTACTTC CASSPALYSYEQYF
NA TRBJ2-1 TRBV2 NA TGTGCCAGCAGTGAGACTAGTCGTGGGCAGTTCTTC CASSETSRGQFF
TRBD2 TRBJ2-1 TRBV7-9 NA TGTGCCAGTTATTCTAGCGGGAGTTCCTACAATGAGCAGTTCTTC CASYSSGSSYNEQFF
TRBD1 TRBJ1-5 TRBV19 NA TGTGCCAGTACGCCACAGGGGGGCAATCAGCCCCAGCATTTT CASTPQGGNQPQHF
NA TRBJ1-1 TRBV4-3 NA TGCGCCAGCAGCCAAGGGGAGTTCCGGGGGGCCACTGAAGCTTTCTTT CASSQGEFRGATEAFF
NA TRBJ1-2 TRBV28 NA TGTGCCAGCAGTTTAGACAGGAGCGGCTACACCTTC CASSLDRSGYTF
TRBD1 TRBJ1-2 TRBV6-1 NA TGTGCCAGCAGTGAAAAACAATATGACAGGGGCTATGGCTACACCTTC CASSEKQYDRGYGYTF
NA TRBJ2-2 TRBV10-3 NA TGTGCCATCAGAGAGGACAGTGCAGGGGAGCTGTTTTTT CAIREDSAGELFF
NA TRBJ1-1 TRBV30 NA TGTGCCTGGAGTATAGGGGTGGTCACTGAAGCTTTCTTT CAWSIGVVTEAFF
TRBD2 TRBJ2-7 TRBV11-2 NA TGTGCCAGCAGCTCGACTAGCGGGAGTTACGAGCAGTACTTC CASSSTSGSYEQYF
NA TRBJ1-2 TRBV9 NA TGTGCCAGCAGCCACACGACTCGGCAGCGGGGTCGCTATGGCTACACCTTC CASSHTTRQRGRYGYTF
TRBD2 TRBJ2-7 TRBV18 NA TGTGCCAGCTCACCGGTGTCGACTAGCGTTGCCTACGAGCAGTACTTC CASSPVSTSVAYEQYF
TRBD1 TRBJ2-3 TRBV2 NA TGTGCCAGCAGTCCCTATACAGGGGAAGGTACGCAGTATTTT CASSPYTGEGTQYF
TRBD1 TRBJ2-3 TRBV4-2 few TGTGCCAGCAGCCAAGGGGGAACAGGGGCAGATACGCAGTATTTT CASSQGGTGADTQYF
NA TRBJ2-7 TRBV2 once TGTGCCAGCAGTGACGGACTTACCTGGTACGAGCAGTACTTC CASSDGLTWYEQYF
TRBD2 TRBJ2-1 TRBV10-1 once TGCGCCAGCAGCGTTGGGACTAGCGGAGAGCAGTTCTTC CASSVGTSGEQFF
NA TRBJ2-1 TRBV7-7 NA TGTGCTAGCAGCGTGGGCCCGACAGTCCCCGAGCAGTTCTTC CASSVGPTVPEQFF
NA TRBJ1-1 TRBV13 NA TGTGCCAGCAGCTTAGTCAGGGGTGAAGCTTTCTTT CASSLVRGEAFF
TRBD1 TRBJ2-2 TRBV2 NA TGTGCCAGCAGTGGCTTACAGGGGGCCACCGGGGAGCTGTTTTTT CASSGLQGATGELFF
TRBD1 TRBJ1-5 TRBV27 NA TGTGCCAGCAGTCCCCGATGGGACAGGGCGCAGCCCCAGCATTTT CASSPRWDRAQPQHF
TRBD2 TRBJ2-1 TRBV28 NA TGTGCCAGCAGTCCCTGGACTAGCGGTGACAATGAGCAGTTCTTC CASSPWTSGDNEQFF
TRBD1 TRBJ2-2 TRBV5-6 NA TGTGCCAGCAGCCTCCCTCGGGGGGACAGGGGGCGTCGCGGGGAGCTGTTTTTT CASSLPRGDRGRRGELFF
TRBD1 TRBJ1-6 TRBV11-2 NA TGTGCCAGCAGCCTCGAGACAGGGAGGCAATCACCCCTCCACTTT CASSLETGRQSPLHF
NA TRBJ1-3 TRBV6-5 NA TGTGCCAGCAGTTACAGCCCTCTCTCTGGAAACACCATATATTTT CASSYSPLSGNTIYF
TRBD1 TRBJ2-7 TRBV2 NA TGTGCCAGCAAGTACAGGGGTGGCCACGAGCAGTACTTC CASKYRGGHEQYF
TRBD2 TRBJ2-1 TRBV5-4 NA TGTGCCAGCAGCCCTACCCTAGCGGGAAACTACAATGAGCAGTTCTTC CASSPTLAGNYNEQFF
NA TRBJ2-2 TRBV5-1 NA TGCGCCAGCCAGAAGGAGCCCGGGGAGCTGTTTTTT CASQKEPGELFF
NA TRBJ1-1 TRBV29-1 NA TGCAGCTCAACCACGGGGACACAAGCTTTCTTT CSSTTGTQAFF
NA TRBJ1-1 TRBV11-3 few TGTGCCAGCAGCTTAACAGGTGAATACACTGAAGCTTTCTTT CASSLTGEYTEAFF
NA TRBJ2-5 TRBV19 few TGTGCCAGTAGTACAGGGCAGCAAGAGACCCAGTACTTC CASSTGQQETQYF
TRBD2 TRBJ2-3 TRBV30 NA TGTGCCTGGAGGCTAGCGGGGGATACGCAGTATTTT CAWRLAGDTQYF
NA TRBJ2-3 TRBV5-8 NA TGTGCCAGCAGCTTGTCAGGGACAGATACGCAGTATTTT CASSLSGTDTQYF
TRBD2 TRBJ2-7 TRBV4-1 NA TGCGCCAGCAGCCAAGATCCCGTCTCTAGCGGGCCCCTTCGCGAGCAGTACTTC CASSQDPVSSGPLREQYF
NA TRBJ1-1 TRBV7-9 NA TGTGCCAGCAGCACGGGACAGAACACTGAAGCTTTCTTT CASSTGQNTEAFF
TRBD2 TRBJ2-2 TRBV4-2 NA TGTGCCAGTAGCCAAACTAGCGGGAGGGGTACCGGGGAGCTGTTTTTT CASSQTSGRGTGELFF
TRBD2 TRBJ2-3 TRBV6-6 NA TGTGCCAGCAGTTCCCTCTTGCGGGGGGGCGGAGATACGCAGTATTTT CASSSLLRGGGDTQYF
NA TRBJ1-4 TRBV5-6 NA TGTGCCAGCAGCTTGGCTAGGGGAAGTCATACTAATGAAAAACTGTTTTTT CASSLARGSHTNEKLFF
NA TRBJ2-5 TRBV10-1 NA TGCGCCAGCAGTGAGTTTAGCCCCTTGTGGGAGACCCAGTACTTC CASSEFSPLWETQYF
TRBD1 TRBJ1-5 TRBV6-5 NA TGTGCCAGCGGGACAGGACAGGGTGGGCAGCCCCAGCATTTT CASGTGQGGQPQHF
NA TRBJ2-1 TRBV2 NA TGTGCCAGCAGTGAGCTTCGGGGGGCGGGAGCCTACAATGAGCAGTTCTTC CASSELRGAGAYNEQFF
TRBD1 TRBJ2-4 TRBV6-1 NA TGTGCCAGCAGAGGGACAGGGTCGATCGTTGAGTACTTC CASRGTGSIVEYF
TRBD2 TRBJ2-5 TRBV4-2 NA TGTGCCAGCAGCCCAGGACTAGCGGGGGACATATTTCAAGAGACCCAGTACTTC CASSPGLAGDIFQETQYF
NA TRBJ1-5 TRBV2 NA TGTGCCAGCAGCGCTGACGGGGTCAATCAGCCCCAGCATTTT CASSADGVNQPQHF
TRBD2 TRBJ2-2 TRBV7-2 NA TGTGCCAGCAGCTCGGGACTAGATTTCGCCACGAACACCGGGGAGCTGTTTTTT CASSSGLDFATNTGELFF
NA TRBJ2-5 TRBV7-9 NA TGTGCCAGCAGCATTGGACAGAGGGAGACCCAGTACTTC CASSIGQRETQYF